This T cell receptor (beta chain) was captured in a study of blood T cells in healthy people across ages. Comment on this clonotype: The antigen is unknown.

Study results and caveats: A roughly linear age-dependent decrease characterized TCR beta diversity per million T cells.

Germline CDR1 reads LGHNA; CDR2 reads YNFKEQ. This CDR3 contains 15 residues. A second PCR of roughly 6 to 12 cycles used a sample-barcoded 5' primer and a J-beta primer mix. One entry per CDR3 protein results from TCRdb running MiXCR on the 5' RACE reads. The data show roughly 550,000 distinct CDR3 sequences, with 24% seen just once and just over 8.5% held by the top ten. The sample also formed part of further work on T cells of mothers and their children.

This sequence was found in a boy aged 5-17 years in good health. Specimen: blood. The genes are TRBV4-2 and TRBJ2-5; TRBD2 matches at 8 bases. The DNA end is a closer match to TRBJ2-1, so the J assignment may be wrong. CDR3 sequence: CASSQVSGRPNEQFF. The CDR3 nucleotides are TGTGCCAGCAGCCAAGTGAGCGGGAGACCCAATGAGCAGTTCTTC.